The 5 T cell receptor beta chains below were found in one sample sequenced in a study of Ad26.COV2.S vaccination and SARS-CoV-2 variants. The assay was immunoSEQ multiplex PCR, and TCRdb's table has in-frame clones only and misses some. The sample carries approximately 97,000 clones, around three quarters recorded once. Sequencing used peripheral blood, obtained after recovery from COVID-19. These receptors were taken from a human donor who had recovered from COVID-19.

The gene calls are TRBV7-9 and TRBJ1-1, with D unclear. Germline loops: CDR1 SEHNR, CDR2 FQNEAQ (reference sequence). Trimming shortened V by 0 bases and J by 4 bases, and 0 bases separated the two germline ends. The CDR3 is 11 amino acids. The CDR3 here is CASSLATEAFF. CDR3 in DNA: TGTGCCAGCAGCTTAGCCACTGAAGCTTTCTTT.

This clone occurred once. V is TRBV14 and J is TRBJ1-1; D remains ambiguous. V dropped 4 bases and J dropped 0 bases, with 6 bases sitting between them. The CDR3 is 13 residues long. Looked up from germline, CDR1 is SGHDN and CDR2 is FVKESK. The CDR3, as DNA: TGTGCCAGCAGCCGGCAGCTGAACACTGAAGCTTTCTTT. This sequence encodes CASSRQLNTEAFF.

The chain employs TRBV27 and TRBJ2-5; 9 bases align to TRBD1. This CDR3 contains 15 residues. V was clipped by 5 bases and J by 3 bases; unmatched bases: 7. Germline CDR1 is MNHEY and CDR2 is SMNVEV (reference sequence). CDR3 bases: TGTGCCAGCAGTCTCCAGACAGGGGGGGAAGAGACCCAGTACTTC. It codes for CASSLQTGGEETQYF.

The rearrangement joins TRBV6-1 to TRBJ2-7, with a weak D call TRBD2 (5 bases). CDR1 and CDR2 from the germline V gene are MNHNS and SASEGT. Trimming cost V 8 bases and J 2 bases, with 13 bases left between them. This CDR3 is built from 13 residues. CDR3 nucleotides: TGTGCCAGCGCCCCCAGCGGTACCTACGAGCAGTACTTC. It is translated as CASAPSGTYEQYF.

The chain employs TRBV10-3 and TRBJ2-2; TRBD1 aligns across 7 bases. Trimming at V came to 4 bases and at J to 4 bases, leaving 3 bases not matched to a gene. This CDR3 spans 14 amino acids. Germline V gene lookup returns CDR1 ENHRY and CDR2 SYGVKD. In DNA form, the CDR3 reads TGTGCCATCAGTGGACAGGGCGGCACCGGGGAGCTGTTTTTT. It translates to CAISGQGGTGELFF.